This T cell receptor (beta chain) was profiled in a study of shared clonotypes between healthy human individuals. Whole-study results and caveats: Genetic and exposure-history diversity was limited by the small donor number. Sorted-subset samples were not fully sequenced, rarefaction indicated.

V shed 0 bases and J shed 2 bases, with 9 bases lying between them. The CDR3 runs 14 residues. Germline values: CDR1 SGHRS, CDR2 YFSETQ. The table lists this clone with a count of one. Its antigen is still unknown. Each subset's genomic DNA was shared equally among a number of immunoSEQ plates. The protocol was immunoSEQ multiplex PCR, while the TCRdb copy is restricted to in-frame clones and leaves out a portion. The sample records fewer than 2.5 million clones, 93% being singletons. Within Nashville, Tennessee resided all donors, each a Caucasian adult. V gene TRBV5-1 combines with J gene TRBJ2-7, with D perhaps TRBD1 (5 bases). The sequencing sample was made of naive CD4+ T cells from PBMCs. Subset described: CD45RA+ positively selected. This clonotype originated in a young man in good health. Some clones in this sample may be carry-over from other donors' samples. CDR3 amino acids: CASSLGTTTYEQYF. Here the CDR3 DNA reads TGCGCCAGCAGCTTGGGGACAACTACCTACGAGCAGTACTTC.